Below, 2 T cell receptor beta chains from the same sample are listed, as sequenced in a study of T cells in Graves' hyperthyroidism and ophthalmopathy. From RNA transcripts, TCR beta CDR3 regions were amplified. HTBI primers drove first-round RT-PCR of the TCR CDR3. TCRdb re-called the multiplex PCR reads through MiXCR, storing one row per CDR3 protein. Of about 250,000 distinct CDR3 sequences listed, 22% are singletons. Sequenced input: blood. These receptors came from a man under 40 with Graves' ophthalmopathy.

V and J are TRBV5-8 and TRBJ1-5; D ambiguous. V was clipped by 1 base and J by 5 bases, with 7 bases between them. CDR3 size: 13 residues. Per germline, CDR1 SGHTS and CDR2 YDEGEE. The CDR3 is CASSLRRHQPQHF. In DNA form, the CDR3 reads TGTGCCAGCAGCTTGCGCAGGCATCAGCCCCAGCATTTT. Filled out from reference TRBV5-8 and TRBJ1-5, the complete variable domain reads EAGVTQSPTHLIKTRGQQATLRCSPISGHTSVYWYQQALGLGLQFLLWYDEGEERNRGNFPPRFSGRQFPNYSSELNVNALELEDSALYLCASSLRRHQPQHFGDGTRLSIL.

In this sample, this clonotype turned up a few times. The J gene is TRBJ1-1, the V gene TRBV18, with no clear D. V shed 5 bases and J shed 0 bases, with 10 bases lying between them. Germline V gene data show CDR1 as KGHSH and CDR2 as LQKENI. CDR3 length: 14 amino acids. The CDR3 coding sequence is TGTGCCAGCTCAGTCGGTGGAATGAACACTGAAGCTTTCTTT. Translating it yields CASSVGGMNTEAFF.